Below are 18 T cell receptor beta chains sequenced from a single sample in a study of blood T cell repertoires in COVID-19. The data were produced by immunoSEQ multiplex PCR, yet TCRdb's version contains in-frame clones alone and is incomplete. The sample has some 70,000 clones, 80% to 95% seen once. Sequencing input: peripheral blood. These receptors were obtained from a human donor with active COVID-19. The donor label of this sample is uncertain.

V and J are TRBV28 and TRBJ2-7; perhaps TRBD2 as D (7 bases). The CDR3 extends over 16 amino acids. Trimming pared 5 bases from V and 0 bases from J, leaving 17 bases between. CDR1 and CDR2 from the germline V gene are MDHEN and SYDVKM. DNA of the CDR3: TGTGCCAGCAGTCCGGGGGGCGGGGCCCTCTCCTACGAGCAGTACTTC. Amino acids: CASSPGGGALSYEQYF.

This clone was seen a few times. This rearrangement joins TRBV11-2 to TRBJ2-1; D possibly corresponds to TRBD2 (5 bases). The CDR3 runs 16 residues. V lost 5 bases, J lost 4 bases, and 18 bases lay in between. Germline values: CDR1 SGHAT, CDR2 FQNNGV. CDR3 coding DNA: TGTGCCAGCAGCCGCCGGGGTAGCCTTACTTACAATGAGCAGTTCTTC. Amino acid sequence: CASSRRGSLTYNEQFF.

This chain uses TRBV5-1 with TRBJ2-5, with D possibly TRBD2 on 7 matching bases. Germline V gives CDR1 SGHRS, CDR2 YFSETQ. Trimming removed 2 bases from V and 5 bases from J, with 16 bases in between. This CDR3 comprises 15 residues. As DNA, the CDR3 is TGCGCCAGCAGCTTCGCCGGGGGGCAAGGGGAGACCCAGTACTTC. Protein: CASSFAGGQGETQYF.

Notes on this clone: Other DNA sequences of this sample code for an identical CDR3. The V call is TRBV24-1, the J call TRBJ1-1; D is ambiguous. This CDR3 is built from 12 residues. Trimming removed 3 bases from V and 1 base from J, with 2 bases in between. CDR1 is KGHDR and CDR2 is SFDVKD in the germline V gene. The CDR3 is CATSDQNTEAFF. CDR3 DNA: TGTGCCACCAGTGATCAGAACACTGAAGCTTTCTTT.

The CDR3 reads CASSPGHGKTQYF. Written as DNA, the CDR3 is TGTGCCAGCAGTCCGGGACACGGAAAGACCCAGTACTTC. This rearrangement joins TRBV12-3 or TRBV12-4 to TRBJ2-5; possible D gene TRBD1, 6 bases. The V and J ends lost 5 bases and 6 bases respectively, with 13 bases between them. The CDR3 length is 13 residues.

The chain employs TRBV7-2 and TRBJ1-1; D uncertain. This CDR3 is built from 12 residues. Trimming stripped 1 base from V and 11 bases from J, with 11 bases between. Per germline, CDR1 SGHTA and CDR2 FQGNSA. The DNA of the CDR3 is TGTGCCAGCAGCTTAGACGCGGGCGCGGCTTTCTTT. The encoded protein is CASSLDAGAAFF.

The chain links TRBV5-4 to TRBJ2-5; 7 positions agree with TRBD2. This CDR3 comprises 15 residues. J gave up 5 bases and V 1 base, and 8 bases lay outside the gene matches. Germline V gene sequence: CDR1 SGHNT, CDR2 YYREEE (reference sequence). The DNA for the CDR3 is TGTGCCAGCAGCTTGTATGGGGGGAGGGTGGAGACCCAGTACTTC. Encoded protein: CASSLYGGRVETQYF.

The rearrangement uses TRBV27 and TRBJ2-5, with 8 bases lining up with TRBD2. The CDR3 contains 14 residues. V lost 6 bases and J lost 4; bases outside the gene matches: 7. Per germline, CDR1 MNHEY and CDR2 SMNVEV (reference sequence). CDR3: CASRLFGLAETQYF. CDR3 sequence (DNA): TGTGCCAGCAGACTTTTTGGACTAGCAGAGACCCAGTACTTC.

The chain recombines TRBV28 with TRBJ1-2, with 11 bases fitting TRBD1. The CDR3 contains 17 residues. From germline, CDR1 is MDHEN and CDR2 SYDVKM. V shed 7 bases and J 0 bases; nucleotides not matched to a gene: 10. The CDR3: CASTTGQGAGANYGYTF. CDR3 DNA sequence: TGTGCCAGCACCACCGGACAGGGGGCGGGGGCTAACTATGGCTACACCTTC.

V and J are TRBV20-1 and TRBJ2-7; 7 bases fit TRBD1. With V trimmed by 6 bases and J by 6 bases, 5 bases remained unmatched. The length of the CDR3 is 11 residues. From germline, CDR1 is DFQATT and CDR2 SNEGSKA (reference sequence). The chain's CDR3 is CSARQGPEQYF. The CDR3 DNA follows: TGCAGTGCCCGACAGGGTCCCGAGCAGTACTTC.

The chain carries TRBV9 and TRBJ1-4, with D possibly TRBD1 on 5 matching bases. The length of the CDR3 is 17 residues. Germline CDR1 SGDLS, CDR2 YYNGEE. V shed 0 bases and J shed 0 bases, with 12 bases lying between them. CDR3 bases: TGTGCCAGCAGCGTAGGTGCAGGGACTGCAACTAATGAAAAACTGTTTTTT. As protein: CASSVGAGTATNEKLFF.

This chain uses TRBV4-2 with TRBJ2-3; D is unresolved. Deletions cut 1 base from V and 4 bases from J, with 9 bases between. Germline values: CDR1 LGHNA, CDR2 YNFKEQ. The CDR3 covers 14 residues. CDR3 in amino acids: CASSQGTPSDTQYF. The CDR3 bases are TGTGCCAGCAGCCAAGGCACTCCTTCAGATACGCAGTATTTT.

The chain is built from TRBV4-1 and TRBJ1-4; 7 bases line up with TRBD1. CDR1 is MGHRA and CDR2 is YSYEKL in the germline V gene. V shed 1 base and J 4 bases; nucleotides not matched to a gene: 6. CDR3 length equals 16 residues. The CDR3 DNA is TGCGCCAGCAGCCAAGCCCTCGGGACAGTTAATGAAAAACTGTTTTTT. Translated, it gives CASSQALGTVNEKLFF.

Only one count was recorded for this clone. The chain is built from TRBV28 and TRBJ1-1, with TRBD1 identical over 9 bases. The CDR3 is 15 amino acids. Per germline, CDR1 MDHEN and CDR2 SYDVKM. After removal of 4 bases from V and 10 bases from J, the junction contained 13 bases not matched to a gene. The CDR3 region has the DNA TGTGCCAGCAGTTCCTCCTGGACAGGGGTAGATAGAGCTTTCTTT. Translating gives CASSSSWTGVDRAFF.

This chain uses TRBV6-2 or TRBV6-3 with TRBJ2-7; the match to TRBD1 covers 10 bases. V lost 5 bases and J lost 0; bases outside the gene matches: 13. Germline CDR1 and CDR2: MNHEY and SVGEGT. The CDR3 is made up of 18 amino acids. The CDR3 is CASSRGETGGYSSYEQYF. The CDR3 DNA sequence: TGTGCCAGCAGTCGGGGAGAGACAGGGGGCTATAGCTCCTACGAGCAGTACTTC.

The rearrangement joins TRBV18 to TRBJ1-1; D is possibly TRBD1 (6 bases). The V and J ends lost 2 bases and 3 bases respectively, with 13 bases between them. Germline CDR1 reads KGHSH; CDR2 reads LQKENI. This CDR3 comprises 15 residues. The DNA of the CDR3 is TGTGCCAGCTCACCATTCGAGGGGGTCTACACTGAAGCTTTCTTT. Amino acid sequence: CASSPFEGVYTEAFF.

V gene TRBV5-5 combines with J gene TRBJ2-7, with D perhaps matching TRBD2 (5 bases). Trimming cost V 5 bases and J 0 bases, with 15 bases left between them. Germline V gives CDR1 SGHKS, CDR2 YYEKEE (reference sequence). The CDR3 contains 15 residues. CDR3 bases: TGTGCCAGCAGTCCTTTAGCGACGATCTCCTACGAGCAGTACTTC. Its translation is CASSPLATISYEQYF.

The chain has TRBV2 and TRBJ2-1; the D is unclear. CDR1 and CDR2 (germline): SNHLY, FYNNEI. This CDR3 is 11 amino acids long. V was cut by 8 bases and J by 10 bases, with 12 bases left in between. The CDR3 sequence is CASEVAMEQFF. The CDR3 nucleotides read TGTGCCAGCGAGGTGGCGATGGAGCAGTTCTTC.